The 17 T cell receptor beta chains given below trace back to one sample, sequenced in a study of cytomegalovirus exposure and HLA in healthy donors. Amplification used 60 Vbeta primers and 13 Jbeta primers. Assay: immunoSEQ multiplex PCR; the TCRdb copy retains only in-frame clones and omits some. The repertoire holds under 200,000 clones, with over 70% as singletons. Sequenced input: PBMCs. Receptors originate from a woman between 50 and 59 years old in good health and CMV-seropositive.

The chain carries TRBV4-1 and TRBJ2-1; no reliable D call. Germline CDR1 and CDR2: MGHRA and YSYEKL. The V gene lost 0 bases and the J gene lost 1 base, with 4 bases spanning the gap. The CDR3 spans 14 residues. CDR3 sequence: CASSQDTSYNEQFF. CDR3 bases: TGCGCCAGCAGCCAAGATACTTCCTACAATGAGCAGTTCTTC.

The chain carries TRBV6-6 and TRBJ1-2; D might be TRBD1 (6 bases). The V end lost 6 bases, the J end lost 4 bases, and 21 bases lay between the germline ends. Germline CDR1 is MNHNY and CDR2 is SVGAGI (reference sequence). The CDR3 length is 16 residues. CDR3 sequence (DNA): TGTGCCAGCAGCCGAGAATCAGGGGAAGGTTCCTATGGCTACACCTTC. It encodes CASSRESGEGSYGYTF.

The rearrangement links TRBV9 to TRBJ1-5; D uncertain. With 0 bases removed from V and 0 bases from J, the gap between germline ends came to 7 bases. Per the germline V gene, CDR1 is SGDLS and CDR2 is YYNGEE. The CDR3 has 15 amino acids. The DNA of the CDR3 is TGTGCCAGCAGCGTAGGAGATAATAGCAATCAGCCCCAGCATTTT. Translating gives CASSVGDNSNQPQHF.

The chain uses TRBV6-5 and TRBJ1-1, with D perhaps TRBD1 (5 bases). In germline, CDR1 is MNHEY, CDR2 SVGAGI. V was pared by 0 bases and J by 5 bases, with 16 bases between. CDR3 length equals 16 residues. The CDR3: CASSYSSLYGGTEAFF. The CDR3 bases are TGTGCCAGCAGTTACTCCAGCCTTTACGGGGGGACTGAAGCTTTCTTT.

V usage is TRBV30 and J usage is TRBJ1-2, with 8 bases lining up with TRBD1. The CDR3 covers 14 residues. V shed 4 bases and J 4 bases; nucleotides not matched to a gene: 8. CDR1 and CDR2 from the germline V gene are GTSNPN and SVGIG (reference sequence). CDR3: CAWNSDRALYGYTF. In DNA, the CDR3 is TGTGCCTGGAACTCGGACAGGGCGCTCTATGGCTACACCTTC.

This clone was picked up a small number of times. The genes are TRBV19 and TRBJ1-5; D possibly corresponds to TRBD1 (5 bases). Between the trimmed V and J ends, which lost 5 bases and 4 bases, there was a span of 15 bases. CDR1 is LNHDA, CDR2 SQIVND, per germline (reference sequence). This CDR3 has 15 residues. In DNA form, the CDR3 reads TGTGCCAGTAGTGCAGGGCTTGTAGGGAATCAGCCCCAGCATTTT. Encoded protein: CASSAGLVGNQPQHF.

This chain links TRBV2 with TRBJ2-7, with D perhaps matching TRBD2 (5 bases). The CDR3 extends over 11 amino acids. V was shortened by 5 bases and J by 6 bases, with 8 bases between the two germline ends. Germline CDR1 and CDR2: SNHLY and FYNNEI. The CDR3 loop is CASSPEGEQYF. The CDR3, as DNA: TGTGCCAGCAGTCCCGAGGGCGAGCAGTACTTC.

The chain joins TRBV5-4 to TRBJ2-5; D is undetermined. CDR1 and CDR2 (germline): SGHNT, YYREEE (reference sequence). CDR3 size: 14 residues. V lost 7 bases, J lost 1 base, and 14 bases lay in between. In DNA, the CDR3 is TGTGCCAGCGCTGCAGGCCTCCTCCAAGAGACCCAGTACTTC. Amino acid sequence: CASAAGLLQETQYF.

The rearrangement links TRBV19 to TRBJ1-1; TRBD1 matches 7 bases. Trimming at V came to 7 bases and at J to 1 base, leaving 15 bases not matched to a gene. The CDR3 is 17 amino acids. Germline loops: CDR1 LNHDA, CDR2 SQIVND (reference sequence). Here the CDR3 DNA reads TGTGCCAGTACCCTTAGGGGGCGGGACCGTTCGAACACTGAAGCTTTCTTT. Its translation: CASTLRGRDRSNTEAFF. The whole variable domain, filled in from reference TRBV19 and TRBJ1-1, reads DGGITQSPKYLFRKEGQNVTLSCEQNLNHDAMYWYRQDPGQGLRLIYYSQIVNDFQKGDIAEGYSVSREKKESFPLTVTSAQKNPTAFYLCASTLRGRDRSNTEAFFGQGTRLTVV.

This sequence joins TRBV5-4 and TRBJ2-3, with TRBD1 matching 10 bases. CDR1 and CDR2 (germline): SGHNT, YYREEE (reference sequence). V lost 4 bases, J lost 6 bases, and 5 bases stayed unmatched. The CDR3 extends over 14 amino acids. CDR3 amino acids: CASSLGQGLDTQYF. CDR3 nucleotide sequence: TGTGCCAGCAGCCTGGGACAGGGGTTGGATACGCAGTATTTT.

The V call is TRBV30, the J call TRBJ1-5; 9 positions match TRBD1. V gave up 0 bases and J gave up 5 bases; unmatched junction bases: 5. The CDR3 covers 15 residues. Germline CDR1 and CDR2: GTSNPN and SVGIG (reference sequence). The chain's CDR3 is CAWSVMGQGYQPQHF. Here the CDR3 DNA reads TGTGCCTGGAGTGTAATGGGACAGGGATATCAGCCCCAGCATTTT.

The CDR3 region is CASSLEDRGQSPLHF. CDR3 in DNA: TGTGCCAGCAGCTTAGAGGACAGGGGGCAATCACCCCTCCACTTT. V gene TRBV7-6 combines with J gene TRBJ1-6; 11 bases fit TRBD1. The CDR3 totals 15 residues. Germline trimming cut 1 base from V and 10 bases from J; bases unmatched to any gene: 3. Germline loops: CDR1 SGHVS, CDR2 FNYEAQ.

The rearrangement uses TRBV7-9 and TRBJ1-2; D is undetermined. The CDR3 has 14 amino acids. Per germline, CDR1 SEHNR and CDR2 FQNEAQ (reference sequence). V dropped 2 bases and J dropped 4 bases, with 11 bases sitting between them. CDR3 region: CASSLPGLAYGYTF. CDR3 nucleotides: TGTGCCAGCAGCTTACCGGGATTAGCCTATGGCTACACCTTC.

The CDR3 loop reads CASSYREWNTEAFF. The CDR3 DNA is TGTGCCAGCAGTTACCGGGAGTGGAACACTGAAGCTTTCTTT. The V and J genes are TRBV6-5 and TRBJ1-1; no firm D call. This CDR3 is built from 14 residues. The germline V gene has CDR1 MNHEY and CDR2 SVGAGI. The germline V and J ends were trimmed by 2 bases and 1 base, with 8 bases remaining between them.

The V call is TRBV9, the J call TRBJ1-5, with TRBD1 identical over 9 bases. The CDR3 consists of 14 residues. Germline CDR1 is SGDLS and CDR2 is YYNGEE. The trim removed 4 bases at V and 6 bases at J, leaving 5 bases unmatched. This CDR3 is CASSPGTGIQPQHF. In DNA, the CDR3 is TGTGCCAGCAGCCCGGGGACAGGGATTCAGCCCCAGCATTTT.

This clone was observed a handful of times. The rearrangement links TRBV7-9 to TRBJ1-1; TRBD1 matches 10 bases. This CDR3 is 17 amino acids long. CDR1 and CDR2 (germline): SEHNR, FQNEAQ (reference sequence). Trimming cost V 2 bases and J 5 bases; bases outside gene matches: 11. The CDR3 reads CASSLRTDRGWNTEAFF. The CDR3 nucleotides read TGTGCCAGCAGCTTACGTACGGACAGGGGGTGGAATACTGAAGCTTTCTTT.

V gene TRBV4-1 combines with J gene TRBJ2-3; 8 positions agree with TRBD1. The CDR3 is made up of 15 amino acids. Germline assignment: CDR1 MGHRA and CDR2 YSYEKL. Trimming at V came to 2 bases and at J to 9 bases, leaving 10 bases not matched to a gene. The CDR3 sequence: CASSQPGTGANTQYF. The CDR3 DNA reads TGCGCCAGCAGCCAACCCGGGACAGGCGCTAACACGCAGTATTTT.